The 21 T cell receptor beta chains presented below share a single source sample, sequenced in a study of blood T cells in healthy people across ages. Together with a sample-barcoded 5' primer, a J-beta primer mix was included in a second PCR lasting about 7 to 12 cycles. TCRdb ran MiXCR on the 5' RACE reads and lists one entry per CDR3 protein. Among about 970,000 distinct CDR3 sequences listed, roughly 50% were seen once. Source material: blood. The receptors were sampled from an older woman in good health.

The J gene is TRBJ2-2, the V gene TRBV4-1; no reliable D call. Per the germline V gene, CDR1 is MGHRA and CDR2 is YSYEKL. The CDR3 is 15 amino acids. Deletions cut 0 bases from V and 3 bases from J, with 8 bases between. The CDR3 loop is CASSQDMVDTGELFF. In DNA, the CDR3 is TGCGCCAGCAGCCAAGATATGGTTGACACCGGGGAGCTGTTTTTT.

CDR3 in amino acids: CATSRDGRSKRRDTQYF. DNA for the CDR3: TGTGCCACCAGCAGAGATGGGAGGTCCAAGCGTCGAGATACGCAGTATTTT. The chain joins TRBV15 to TRBJ2-3; tentative D call: TRBD2 (6 bases). V lost 0 bases and J 5 bases, leaving 18 bases between the germline ends. This CDR3 is 17 amino acids long. Per the germline V gene, CDR1 is LNHNV and CDR2 is YYDKDF (reference sequence).

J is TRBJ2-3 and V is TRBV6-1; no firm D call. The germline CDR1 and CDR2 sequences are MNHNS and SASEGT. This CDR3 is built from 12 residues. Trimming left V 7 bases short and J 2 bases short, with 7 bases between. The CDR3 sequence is CASKATTDTQYF. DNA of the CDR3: TGTGCCAGCAAGGCGACCACAGATACGCAGTATTTT.

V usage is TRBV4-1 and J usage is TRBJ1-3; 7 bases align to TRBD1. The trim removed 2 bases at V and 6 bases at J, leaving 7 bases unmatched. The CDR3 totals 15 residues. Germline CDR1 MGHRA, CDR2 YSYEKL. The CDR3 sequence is CASSQYQGGENTIYF. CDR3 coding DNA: TGCGCCAGCAGCCAATACCAGGGGGGGGAAAACACCATATATTTT.

CDR3 residues: CASSLVRTGHTDTQYF. The CDR3 DNA reads as TGTGCCAGCAGCTTAGTCCGGACAGGGCACACAGATACGCAGTATTTT. The genes are TRBV11-2 and TRBJ2-3, with 8 nucleotides matching TRBD1. The CDR3 is 16 residues long. From germline, CDR1 is SGHAT and CDR2 FQNNGV. The V and J ends lost 1 base and 2 bases, in that order; junction bases with no gene match: 5.

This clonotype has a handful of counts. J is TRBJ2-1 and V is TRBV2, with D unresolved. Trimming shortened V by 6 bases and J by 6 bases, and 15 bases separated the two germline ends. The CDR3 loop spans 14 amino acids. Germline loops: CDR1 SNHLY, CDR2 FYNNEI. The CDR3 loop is CASSQAGRGNEQFF. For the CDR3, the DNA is TGTGCCAGCAGCCAAGCCGGTCGTGGCAATGAGCAGTTCTTC.

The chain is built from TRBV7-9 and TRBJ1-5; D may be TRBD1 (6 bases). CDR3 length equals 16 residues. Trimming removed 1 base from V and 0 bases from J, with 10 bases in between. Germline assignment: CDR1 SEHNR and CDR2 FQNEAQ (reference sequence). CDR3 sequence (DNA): TGTGCCAGCAGCTTAGGAGGGACAAATAGCAATCAGCCCCAGCATTTT. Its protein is CASSLGGTNSNQPQHF.

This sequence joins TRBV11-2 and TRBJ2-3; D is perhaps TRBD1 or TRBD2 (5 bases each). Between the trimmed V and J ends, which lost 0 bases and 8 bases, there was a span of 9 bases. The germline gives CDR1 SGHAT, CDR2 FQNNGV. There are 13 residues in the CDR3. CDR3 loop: CASSLDRGPTQYF. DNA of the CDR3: TGTGCCAGCAGCTTAGATCGGGGACCTACGCAGTATTTT. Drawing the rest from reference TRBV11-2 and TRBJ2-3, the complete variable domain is EAGVAQSPRYKIIEKRQSVAFWCNPISGHATLYWYQQILGQGPKLLIQFQNNGVVDDSQLPKDRFSAERLKGVDSTLKIQPAKLEDSAVYLCASSLDRGPTQYFGPGTRLTVL.

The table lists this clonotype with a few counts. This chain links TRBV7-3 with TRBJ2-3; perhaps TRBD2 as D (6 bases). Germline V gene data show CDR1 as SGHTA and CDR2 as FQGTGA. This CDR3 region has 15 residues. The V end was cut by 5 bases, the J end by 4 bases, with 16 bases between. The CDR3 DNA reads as TGTGCCAGCAGCCAGGAGGGAAGGGGCGCAGATACGCAGTATTTT. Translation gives CASSQEGRGADTQYF.

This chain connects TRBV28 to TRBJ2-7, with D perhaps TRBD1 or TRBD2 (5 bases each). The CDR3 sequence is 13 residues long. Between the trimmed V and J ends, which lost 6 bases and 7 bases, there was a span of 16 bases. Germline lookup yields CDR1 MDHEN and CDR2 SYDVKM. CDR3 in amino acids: CASRPQGSGEQYF. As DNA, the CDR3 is TGTGCCAGCAGACCCCAGGGTTCGGGGGAGCAGTACTTC.

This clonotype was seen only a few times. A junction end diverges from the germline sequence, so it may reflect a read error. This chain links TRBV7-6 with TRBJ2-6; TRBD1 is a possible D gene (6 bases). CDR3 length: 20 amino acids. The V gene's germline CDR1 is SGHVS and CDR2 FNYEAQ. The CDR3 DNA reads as TGTGCCAGCAGGCGAAGGGACACTTTATGGGACCGCTCTGGGTCCAACGTCCTGACTTTC. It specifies CASRRRDTLWDRSGSNVLTF.

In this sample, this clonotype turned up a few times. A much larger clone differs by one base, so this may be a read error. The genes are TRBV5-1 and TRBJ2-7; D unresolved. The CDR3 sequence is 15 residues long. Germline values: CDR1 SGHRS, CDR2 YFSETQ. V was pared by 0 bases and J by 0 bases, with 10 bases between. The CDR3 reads CASSLDAEFSYEQYF. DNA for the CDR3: TGCGCCAGCAGCTTGGACGCGGAATTCTCCTACGAGCAGTACTTC.

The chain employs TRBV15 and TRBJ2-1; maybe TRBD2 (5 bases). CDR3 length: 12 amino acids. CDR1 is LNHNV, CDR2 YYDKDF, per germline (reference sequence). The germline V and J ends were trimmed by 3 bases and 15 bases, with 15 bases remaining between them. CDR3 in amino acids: CATSSPPSGPFF. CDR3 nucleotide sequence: TGTGCCACCAGCAGTCCCCCGAGCGGTCCGTTCTTC.

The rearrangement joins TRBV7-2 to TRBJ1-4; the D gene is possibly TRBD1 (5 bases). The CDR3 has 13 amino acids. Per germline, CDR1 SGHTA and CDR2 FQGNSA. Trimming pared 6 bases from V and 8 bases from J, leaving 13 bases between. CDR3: CASRRGGEEKLFF. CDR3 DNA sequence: TGTGCCAGCAGACGGGGCGGGGAGGAAAAACTGTTTTTT.

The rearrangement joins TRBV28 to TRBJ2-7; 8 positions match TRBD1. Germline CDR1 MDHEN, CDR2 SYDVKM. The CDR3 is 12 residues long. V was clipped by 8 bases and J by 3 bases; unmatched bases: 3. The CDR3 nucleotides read TGTGCCAGCCATGACAGGGGCTACGAGCAGTACTTC. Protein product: CASHDRGYEQYF.

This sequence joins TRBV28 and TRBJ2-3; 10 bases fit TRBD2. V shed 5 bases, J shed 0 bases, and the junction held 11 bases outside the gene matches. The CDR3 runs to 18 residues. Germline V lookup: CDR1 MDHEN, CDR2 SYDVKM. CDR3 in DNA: TGTGCCAGCAGTACTGCCCGGACTAGCGGAGCGAGCACAGATACGCAGTATTTT. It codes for CASSTARTSGASTDTQYF.

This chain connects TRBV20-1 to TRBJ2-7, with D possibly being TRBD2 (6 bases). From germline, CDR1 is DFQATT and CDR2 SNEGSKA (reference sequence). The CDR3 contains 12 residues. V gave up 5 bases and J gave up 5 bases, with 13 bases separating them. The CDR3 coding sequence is TGCAGTGCTGAAGCGGGTTTGGACGAGCAGTACTTC. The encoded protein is CSAEAGLDEQYF.

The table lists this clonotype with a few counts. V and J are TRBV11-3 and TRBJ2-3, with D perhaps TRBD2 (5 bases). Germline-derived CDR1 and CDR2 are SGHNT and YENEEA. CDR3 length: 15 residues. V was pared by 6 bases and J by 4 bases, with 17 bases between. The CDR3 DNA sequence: TGTGCCAGCAGTCAGAAGGGAGTATTCTCAGATACGCAGTATTTT. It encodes CASSQKGVFSDTQYF.

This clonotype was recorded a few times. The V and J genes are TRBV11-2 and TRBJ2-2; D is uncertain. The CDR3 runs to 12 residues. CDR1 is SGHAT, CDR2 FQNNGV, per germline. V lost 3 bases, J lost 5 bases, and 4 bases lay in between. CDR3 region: CASSFSTGELFF. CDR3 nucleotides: TGTGCCAGCAGCTTCTCTACCGGGGAGCTGTTTTTT.

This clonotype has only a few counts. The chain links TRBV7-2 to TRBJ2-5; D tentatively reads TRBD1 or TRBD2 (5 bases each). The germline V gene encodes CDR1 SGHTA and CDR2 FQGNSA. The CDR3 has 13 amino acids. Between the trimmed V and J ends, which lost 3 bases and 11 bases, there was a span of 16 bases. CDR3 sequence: CASSLGPRVEQYF. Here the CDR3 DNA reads TGTGCCAGCAGCTTGGGACCCCGTGTGGAGCAGTACTTC.

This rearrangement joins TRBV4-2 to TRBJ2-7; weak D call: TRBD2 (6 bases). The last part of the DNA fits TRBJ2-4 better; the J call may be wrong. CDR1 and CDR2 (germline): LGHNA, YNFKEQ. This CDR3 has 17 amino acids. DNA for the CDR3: TGTGCCAGCAGCCGAGGTGCAGCGGAGGGGGCCAAAAACATTCAGTACTTC. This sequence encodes CASSRGAAEGAKNIQYF.